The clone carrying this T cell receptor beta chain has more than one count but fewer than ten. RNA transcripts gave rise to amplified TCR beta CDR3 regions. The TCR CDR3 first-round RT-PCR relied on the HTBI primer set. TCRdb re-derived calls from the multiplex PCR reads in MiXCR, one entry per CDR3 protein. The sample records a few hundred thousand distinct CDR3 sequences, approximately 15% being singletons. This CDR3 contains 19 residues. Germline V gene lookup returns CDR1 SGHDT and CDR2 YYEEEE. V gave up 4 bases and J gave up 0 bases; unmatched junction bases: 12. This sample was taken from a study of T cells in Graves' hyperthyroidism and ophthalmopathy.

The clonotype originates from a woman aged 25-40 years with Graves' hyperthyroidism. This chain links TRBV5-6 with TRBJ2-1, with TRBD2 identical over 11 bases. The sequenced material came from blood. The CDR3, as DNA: TGTGCCAGCAGCCCGAGACAGGGGACTAGCGGCAGCTCCTACAATGAGCAGTTCTTC. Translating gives CASSPRQGTSGSSYNEQFF.